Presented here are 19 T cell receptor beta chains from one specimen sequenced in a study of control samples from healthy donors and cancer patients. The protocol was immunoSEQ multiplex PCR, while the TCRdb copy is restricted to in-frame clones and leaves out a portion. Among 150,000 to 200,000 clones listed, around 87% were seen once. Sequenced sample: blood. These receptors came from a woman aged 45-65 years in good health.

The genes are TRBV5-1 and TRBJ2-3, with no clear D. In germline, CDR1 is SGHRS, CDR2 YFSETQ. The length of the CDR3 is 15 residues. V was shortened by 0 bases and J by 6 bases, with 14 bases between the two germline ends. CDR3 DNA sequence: TGCGCCAGCAGCTTGGGCTTCCTACCTTCGGATACGCAGTATTTT. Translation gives CASSLGFLPSDTQYF.

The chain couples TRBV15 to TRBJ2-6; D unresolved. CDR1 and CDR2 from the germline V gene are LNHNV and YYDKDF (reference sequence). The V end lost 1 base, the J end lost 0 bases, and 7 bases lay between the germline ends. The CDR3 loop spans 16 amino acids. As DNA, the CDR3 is TGTGCCACCAGCAGAGCGCATGCCTCTGGGGCCAACGTCCTGACTTTC. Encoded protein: CATSRAHASGANVLTF.

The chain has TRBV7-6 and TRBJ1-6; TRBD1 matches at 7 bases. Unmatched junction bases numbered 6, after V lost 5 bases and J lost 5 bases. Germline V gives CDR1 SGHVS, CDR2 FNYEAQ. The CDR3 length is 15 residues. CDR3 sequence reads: CASSMRDSNNSPLHF. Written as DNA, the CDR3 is TGTGCCAGCAGCATGAGGGACAGTAATAATTCACCCCTCCACTTT.

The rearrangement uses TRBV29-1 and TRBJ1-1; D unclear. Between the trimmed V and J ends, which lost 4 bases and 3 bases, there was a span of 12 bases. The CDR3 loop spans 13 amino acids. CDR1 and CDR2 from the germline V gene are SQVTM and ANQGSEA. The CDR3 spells CSVVDQLDTEAFF. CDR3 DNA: TGCAGCGTTGTCGACCAGCTGGACACTGAAGCTTTCTTT.

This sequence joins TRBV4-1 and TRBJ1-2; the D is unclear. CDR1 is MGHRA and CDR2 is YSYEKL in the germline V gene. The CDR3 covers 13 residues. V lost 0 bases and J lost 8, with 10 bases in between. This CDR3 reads CASSQDHGEGYTF. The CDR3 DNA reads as TGCGCCAGCAGCCAAGATCACGGGGAGGGCTACACCTTC.

CDR3 amino acids: CASSLQRSSTDTQYF. CDR3 bases: TGCGCCAGCAGCCTGCAGCGGTCTAGCACAGATACGCAGTATTTT. The chain links TRBV5-1 to TRBJ2-3, with a tentative D call TRBD2 (5 bases). The ends were cut back, 4 bases at V and 0 bases at J, with 12 bases in the middle. CDR1 SGHRS and CDR2 YFSETQ come from the germline V gene. This CDR3 contains 15 residues.

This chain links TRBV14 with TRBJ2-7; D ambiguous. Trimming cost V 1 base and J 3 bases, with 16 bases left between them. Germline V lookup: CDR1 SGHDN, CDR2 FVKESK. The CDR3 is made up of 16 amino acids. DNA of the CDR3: TGTGCCAGCAGCCAAGGCATCGCCTCCCTGGGCTACGAGCAGTACTTC. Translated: CASSQGIASLGYEQYF.

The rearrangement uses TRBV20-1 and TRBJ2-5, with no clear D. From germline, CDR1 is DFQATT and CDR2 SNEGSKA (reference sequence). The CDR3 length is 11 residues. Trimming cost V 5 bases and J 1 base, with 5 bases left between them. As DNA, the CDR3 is TGCAGTGCTCGGGTCCAAGAGACCCAGTACTTC. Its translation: CSARVQETQYF.

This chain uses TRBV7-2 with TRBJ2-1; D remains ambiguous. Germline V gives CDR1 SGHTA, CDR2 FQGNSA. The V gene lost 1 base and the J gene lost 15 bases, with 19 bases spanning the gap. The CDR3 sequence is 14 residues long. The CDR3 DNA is TGTGCCAGCAGCTTAGAATATGCTGGCGAGAAACTGTTCTTC. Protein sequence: CASSLEYAGEKLFF.

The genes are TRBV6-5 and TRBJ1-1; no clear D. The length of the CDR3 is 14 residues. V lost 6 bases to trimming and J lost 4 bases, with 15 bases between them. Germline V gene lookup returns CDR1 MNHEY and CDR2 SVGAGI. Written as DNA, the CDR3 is TGTGCCAGCAGACTCCCGACGGCGGGCACTGAAGCTTTCTTT. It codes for CASRLPTAGTEAFF.

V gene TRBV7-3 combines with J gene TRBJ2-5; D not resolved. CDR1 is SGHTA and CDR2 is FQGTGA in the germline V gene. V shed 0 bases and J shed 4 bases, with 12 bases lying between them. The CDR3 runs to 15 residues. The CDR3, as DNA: TGTGCCAGCAGCTTAACGCCGACGGCCCCAGAGACCCAGTACTTC. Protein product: CASSLTPTAPETQYF.

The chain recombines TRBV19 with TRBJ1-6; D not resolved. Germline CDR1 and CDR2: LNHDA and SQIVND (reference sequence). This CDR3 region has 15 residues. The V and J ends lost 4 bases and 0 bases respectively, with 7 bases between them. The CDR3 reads CASSSEGSYNSPLHF. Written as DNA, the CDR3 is TGTGCCAGTAGTAGTGAAGGCTCCTATAATTCACCCCTCCACTTT.

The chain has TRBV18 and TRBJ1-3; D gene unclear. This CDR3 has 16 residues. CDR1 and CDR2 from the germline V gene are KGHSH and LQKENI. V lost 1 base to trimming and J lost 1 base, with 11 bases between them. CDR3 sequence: CASSPLFSDSGNTIYF. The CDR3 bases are TGTGCCAGCTCACCACTCTTCTCGGATTCTGGAAACACCATATATTTT.

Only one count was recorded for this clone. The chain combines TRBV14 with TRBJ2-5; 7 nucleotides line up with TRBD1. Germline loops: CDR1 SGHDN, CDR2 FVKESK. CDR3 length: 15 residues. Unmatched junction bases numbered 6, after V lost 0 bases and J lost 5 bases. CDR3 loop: CASSQEPGGSETQYF. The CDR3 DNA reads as TGTGCCAGCAGCCAAGAGCCAGGGGGAAGTGAGACCCAGTACTTC.

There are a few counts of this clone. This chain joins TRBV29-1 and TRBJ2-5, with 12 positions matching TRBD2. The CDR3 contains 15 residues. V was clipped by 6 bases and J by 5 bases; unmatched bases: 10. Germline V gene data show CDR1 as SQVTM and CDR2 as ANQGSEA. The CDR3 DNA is TGCAGCGTCCAACGGACTAGCGGGAACGTCGAGACCCAGTACTTC. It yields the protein CSVQRTSGNVETQYF.

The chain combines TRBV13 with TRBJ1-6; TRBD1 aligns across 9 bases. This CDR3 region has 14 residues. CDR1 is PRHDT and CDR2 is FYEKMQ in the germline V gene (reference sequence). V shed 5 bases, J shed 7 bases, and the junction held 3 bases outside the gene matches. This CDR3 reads CASSQDRGNSPLHF. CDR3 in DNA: TGTGCCAGCAGCCAGGACAGGGGAAATTCACCCCTCCACTTT.

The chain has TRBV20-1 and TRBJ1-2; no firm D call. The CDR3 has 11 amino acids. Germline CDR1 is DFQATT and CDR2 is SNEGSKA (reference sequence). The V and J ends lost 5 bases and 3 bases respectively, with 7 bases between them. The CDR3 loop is CSAGLDYGYTF. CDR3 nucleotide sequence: TGCAGTGCTGGTCTGGACTATGGCTACACCTTC.

DNA for the CDR3: TGTGCCAGCAGTATGGGACAGGCTCGAGAGACCCAGTACTTC. This encodes CASSMGQARETQYF. This chain links TRBV6-5 with TRBJ2-5; TRBD1 matches 8 bases. This CDR3 is 14 amino acids long. V dropped 5 bases and J dropped 4; count of bases not matched to a gene: 6. CDR1 and CDR2 (germline): MNHEY, SVGAGI.

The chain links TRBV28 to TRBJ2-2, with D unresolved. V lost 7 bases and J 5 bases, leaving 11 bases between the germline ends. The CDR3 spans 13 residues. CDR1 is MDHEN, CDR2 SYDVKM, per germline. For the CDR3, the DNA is TGTGCCAGCACGGGTAGCCCGACCGGGGAGCTGTTTTTT. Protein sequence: CASTGSPTGELFF.